The 4 T cell receptor beta chains given below trace back to one sample, sequenced in a study of T-cell reconstitution after alpha-beta-depleted transplantation in children. A TCRbeta library incorporating unique molecular identifiers was prepared. One entry per CDR3 protein results from TCRdb running MiXCR on the PCR reads. This table has fewer than 400,000 distinct CDR3 sequences, about a fifth appearing once. Source: PBMCs from the stem cell graft donor, taken from the stem cell graft. These receptors all come from a human donor who donated a stem cell graft to a child with acute myeloid leukemia.

This clonotype was seen a handful of times. The chain employs TRBV20-1 and TRBJ2-7; D call uncertain. V lost 3 bases, J lost 5 bases, and 5 bases lay in between. CDR3 length: 10 residues. Germline lookup yields CDR1 DFQATT and CDR2 SNEGSKA (reference sequence). For the CDR3, the DNA is TGCAGTGCTAGGGAACACGAGCAGTACTTC. Encoded protein: CSAREHEQYF.

This clonotype has only a few counts. The gene calls are TRBV6-5 and TRBJ1-2, with D possibly TRBD1 on 6 matching bases. The V gene's germline CDR1 is MNHEY and CDR2 SVGAGI. There are 15 residues in the CDR3. V was shortened by 4 bases and J by 11 bases, with 23 bases between the two germline ends. CDR3 protein: CASSLLPDYRALYTF. In nucleotides, the CDR3 is TGTGCCAGCAGTTTACTTCCGGACTACAGGGCTCTGTACACCTTC.

J is TRBJ2-1 and V is TRBV2; 16 bases are shared with TRBD2. V lost 6 bases, J lost 2 bases, and 4 bases stayed unmatched. From germline, CDR1 is SNHLY and CDR2 FYNNEI. The CDR3 runs 17 residues. The chain's CDR3 is CASRGTSGRATYNEQFF. As DNA, the CDR3 is TGTGCCAGCAGAGGGACTAGCGGGAGGGCCACCTACAATGAGCAGTTCTTC.

This rearrangement joins TRBV7-2 to TRBJ2-7; 8 bases fit TRBD2. Germline values: CDR1 SGHTA, CDR2 FQGNSA. This CDR3 has 16 amino acids. The V gene end was trimmed by 2 bases and the J gene end by 0 bases; junction bases not matched to a gene: 6. In DNA, the CDR3 is TGTGCCAGCAGCTTATCACCGGGACTAGTCTCCTACGAGCAGTACTTC. Translated: CASSLSPGLVSYEQYF.